Listed here is a single T cell receptor (beta chain). This clonotype was recorded at least ten times. This receptor's antigen is unknown. Base qualities were left out, and no much larger clone turns up one base away. These data come from a study of blood T cells in healthy people across ages (dated by TCRdb to the mid-2010s). Turning to the overall study: Template switching captured roughly one uniquely barcoded TCR beta cDNA molecule per two T cells in model experiments. Donors were grouped into four age groups: young (average about 15 years), middle-aged (under 40), aged (over 55) and long-lived (about 82). The study measured age-related changes in TCR beta repertoire diversity using deep sequencing normalized with unique cDNA molecular identifiers. Donors of different ages were randomly distributed across sequencing lanes to avoid experimental bias. For two donors (one aged 18 to 30 and one aged 80 or older), the study analyzed two additional independent replicas of 1 million unique cDNA reads from the same blood draw.

The CDR3, from cysteine to phenylalanine, totals 14 residues. The retained sequence is limited to the CDR3, 42 bases, with the frame set at the first base. V trim: 6 bases; J trim: 7 bases; unmatched bases: 9. What the research found in general, with its limitations: Because profiling used bulk unsorted PBMCs, naive and antigen-experienced compartments could not be compared conclusively. Estimates of total diversity based on one million sequenced T cells were considered lower bounds and underestimates. The percentage of naive T cells measured by flow cytometry correlated strongly with observed TCR beta diversity. Compared with the aged group, more naive CD4+ T cells, fewer expanded clones and increased TCR diversity were shown by the long-lived group, suggesting age selection. Because donor CMV infection status was unknown, age-related changes in expanded clonotypes were potentially confounded. Observed TCR beta diversity per million T cells fell roughly linearly with age, and a significant reduction was already apparent by age about 43.

Systemically healthy Caucasian individuals from Russia, approximately 39 in total and aged about 6 to 90 years, were included as donors. Approximately 10 milliliters of peripheral blood were collected from each donor into EDTA-treated Vacutainer tubes. Ficoll-Paque density-gradient centrifugation was used to isolate PBMCs, with at least 7 million obtained per sample. Trizol reagent was used to extract total RNA from PBMCs, with at least 6 micrograms per sample. The percentages of naive CD45RAhigh/CD27high T cells were determined by flow cytometry on a PBMC aliquot from every donor. The library was generated by 5' RACE. The run used an Illumina HiSeq 2500. A second PCR of roughly 7 to 11 cycles was performed with a sample-barcoded 5' primer and a J-beta primer mix. A unique molecular identifier was introduced onto each TCR beta cDNA molecule by a template-switch 5' adaptor carrying 12 random nucleotides. At least 2.5 million CDR3-containing paired-end reads were obtained from each sample. First-strand cDNA was synthesized from all RNA with the Mint cDNA synthesis kit, primed by a TRBC-specific oligonucleotide. After uracil-DNA glycosylase treatment, a first 18-cycle PCR used universal primers M1SS and BC2_uni_R on all cDNA. The original pipeline was this. Each sample was normalized by randomly selecting 1 million high-quality reads, each carrying a distinct molecular identifier. Reads with shared molecular identifiers were discarded instead of being binned into consensus sequences. CDR3 identification, clonotype clustering and error correction used MiTCR with a Q25 quality threshold and the strictest error-elimination algorithm. Lower-bound total TCR beta diversity was estimated with a nonparametric unseen species model using Euler transformation. The raw public data were reprocessed by TCRdb itself: fastp quality trimming at Q25, MiXCR clonotype calling, in-frame beta chains only. Entries that share a CDR3 protein sequence are merged under the most common genes and DNA. TCRdb's processing, not the study's, gives the V and J calls here. A total of 500,000 to 700,000 distinct CDR3 sequences appear in this sample, about 28% of them only once. 15% to 19% of the sample is held by the ten biggest clonotypes.

The clonotype originates from a woman older than 75 in good health. Here the chain combines TRBV12-3 or TRBV12-4 and TRBJ1-5; 7 bases in the middle match TRBD1. The sequencing input was blood. The CDR3 has the sequence CASSHTGEGQPQHF. The bases are TGTGCCAGCAGCCACACAGGGGAGGGCCAGCCCCAGCATTTT.